What follows describes a single T cell receptor (beta chain). Its antigen is still unknown. The CDR3 sequence is 12 residues long. Germline V gene lookup returns CDR1 SGHRS and CDR2 YFSETQ. The ends were cut back, 5 bases at V and 5 bases at J, with 11 bases in the middle. The entry originates in a study of beta chain features in type 1 diabetes. General study results and limits: VDJ junctions in type 1 diabetes patients carried more deletions and fewer insertions.

Since all of the isolated RNA was reverse transcribed, expressed TCRB transcripts were what got sequenced. Around 3.9 million reads on average were seen across naive, central memory and regulatory T cell samples. Repertoires were generated with immunoSEQ multiplex PCR, while TCRdb's copy carries only in-frame clones and drops some. The table has 300,000 to 450,000 clones, roughly an eighth seen once. This sequence originates from a man aged 18-30 years in good health. V usage is TRBV5-1 and J usage is TRBJ2-7; maybe TRBD1 (5 bases). Sequencing was performed on naive CD4+ T cells from blood. CDR3 nucleotides: TGCGCCAGCAGACAAGGGGAAAACGAGCAGTACTTC. This sequence encodes CASRQGENEQYF.